This is a list of T cell receptor beta chains from one sample in a study of blood T cell repertoires in COVID-19. Repertoires were generated with immunoSEQ multiplex PCR, while TCRdb's copy carries only in-frame clones and drops some. The table lists around 70,000 clones, more than 60% of them singletons. Sequencing was performed on peripheral blood. Receptors originate from a human donor in a cohort sampled during active COVID-19. Each CDR3 is given with its conserved first and last residue. D genes are given only for firm matches. Part of the rows lack a size; the others show once, few, many or a class for expanded clones.

clone size: once
D gene: NA
V gene: TRBV28
J gene: TRBJ2-6
CDR3 protein: CASTRGSGANVLTF
CDR3 DNA: TGTGCCAGTACACGGGGCTCTGGGGCCAACGTCCTGACTTTC

clone size: NA
D gene: TRBD1
V gene: TRBV5-3
J gene: TRBJ2-7
CDR3 protein: CARSLVGQGVTYEQYF
CDR3 DNA: TGTGCCAGAAGCTTGGTCGGGCAGGGGGTAACCTACGAGCAGTACTTC

clone size: NA
D gene: TRBD2
V gene: TRBV7-2
J gene: TRBJ2-1
CDR3 protein: CASSLAPLGSGGSNEQFF
CDR3 DNA: TGTGCCAGCAGCTTAGCGCCCCTTGGTAGCGGGGGGTCCAATGAGCAGTTCTTC

clone size: NA
D gene: NA
V gene: TRBV24-1
J gene: TRBJ2-3
CDR3 protein: CATSESADTQYF
CDR3 DNA: TGTGCCACCAGTGAGTCGGCAGATACGCAGTATTTT

clone size: NA
D gene: TRBD1
V gene: TRBV10-3
J gene: TRBJ2-7
CDR3 protein: CAMRTGSEQYF
CDR3 DNA: TGTGCCATGAGGACAGGGTCCGAGCAGTACTTC

clone size: NA
D gene: TRBD1
V gene: TRBV5-4
J gene: TRBJ2-5
CDR3 protein: CASSQGQGKTQYF
CDR3 DNA: TGTGCCAGCAGCCAGGGACAGGGAAAGACCCAGTACTTC

clone size: NA
D gene: TRBD2
V gene: TRBV7-2
J gene: TRBJ2-1
CDR3 protein: CAIPGLAGGSTYNEQFF
CDR3 DNA: TGTGCCATCCCGGGACTAGCGGGGGGGAGCACCTACAATGAGCAGTTCTTC

clone size: NA
D gene: TRBD1
V gene: TRBV11-2
J gene: TRBJ1-5
CDR3 protein: CASSSRTGTDQPQHF
CDR3 DNA: TGTGCCAGCAGCTCCCGGACAGGGACGGATCAGCCCCAGCATTTT

clone size: NA
D gene: NA
V gene: TRBV19
J gene: TRBJ2-1
CDR3 protein: CASSLGQRDEQFF
CDR3 DNA: TGTGCCAGTAGTCTCGGACAGAGGGATGAGCAGTTCTTC

clone size: NA
D gene: TRBD1
V gene: TRBV7-2
J gene: TRBJ1-2
CDR3 protein: CASSLNRGNGYTF
CDR3 DNA: TGTGCCAGCAGCTTAAACAGGGGGAACGGCTACACCTTC

clone size: NA
D gene: NA
V gene: TRBV5-1
J gene: TRBJ1-4
CDR3 protein: CASSLEGVGKLFF
CDR3 DNA: TGCGCCAGCAGCTTGGAAGGGGTCGGAAAACTGTTTTTT

clone size: few
D gene: NA
V gene: TRBV18
J gene: TRBJ2-1
CDR3 protein: CASSPGLLISYNEQFF
CDR3 DNA: TGTGCCAGCTCACCTGGCCTCCTCATCTCCTACAATGAGCAGTTCTTC